This TCR beta chain derives from a study of beta chain features in type 1 diabetes. General study points: Researchers report that Type 1 diabetes patients had moderately but significantly shorter TCRB CDR3s across all four CD4+ subsets.

As every portion of the isolated RNA was reverse transcribed, the sequencing read expressed TCRB transcripts. Libraries were prepared by immunoSEQ multiplex PCR; TCRdb keeps only in-frame clonotypes and omits some of them. The repertoire holds over 700,000 clones, with 17% as singletons. Trimming left V 1 base short and J 1 base short, with 10 bases between. Per the germline V gene, CDR1 is SGHVS and CDR2 is FQNEAQ. The CDR3 is 15 residues long. Each population that was sorted was more than 95% pure. This clone was recorded a few times. The antigen is unknown. This TCR was sampled from a woman under 30 in good health. The rearrangement uses TRBV7-8 and TRBJ2-5, with D perhaps TRBD1 (6 bases). The sequencing input was naive CD4+ T cells from blood. Written as DNA, the CDR3 is TGTGCCAGCAGCTTAGACAGGGTGGGCCAAGAGACCCAGTACTTC. Its protein is CASSLDRVGQETQYF.